This passage covers 22 T cell receptor beta chains from one sample sequenced in a study of blood T cell repertoires in COVID-19. TCRdb's table, derived via immunoSEQ multiplex PCR, lists solely in-frame clones and lacks some. Of 200,000 or so clones in the sample, roughly 81% are singletons; the top ten hold around 12%. The sequencing sample was made of peripheral blood. These receptors were obtained from a woman older than 75 with COVID-19, enrolled during active disease.

The chain has TRBV18 and TRBJ2-7, with a tentative D call TRBD1 (6 bases). Germline V gene lookup returns CDR1 KGHSH and CDR2 LQKENI. This CDR3 is built from 15 residues. V lost 0 bases, J lost 5 bases, and 14 bases lay in between. The CDR3 spells CASSPPSGRGDEQYF. CDR3 DNA: TGTGCCAGCTCACCACCATCGGGCAGGGGCGACGAGCAGTACTTC.

This clone occurred once. This rearrangement joins TRBV27 to TRBJ2-1, with D possibly TRBD1 on 6 matching bases. V dropped 6 bases and J dropped 0 bases, with 9 bases sitting between them. The germline V gene has CDR1 MNHEY and CDR2 SMNVEV (reference sequence). The CDR3 contains 14 residues. The CDR3 coding sequence is TGTGCCAGCAGCCAGGACAGCTCCTACAATGAGCAGTTCTTC. Protein: CASSQDSSYNEQFF.

This clone was detected only a few times. The rearrangement uses TRBV5-1 and TRBJ2-2, with 9 nucleotides matching TRBD2. The CDR3 contains 15 residues. CDR1 SGHRS and CDR2 YFSETQ come from the germline V gene. V trimming: 5 bases; J trimming: 5 bases; junction bases outside the gene matches: 7. Here the CDR3 reads CASRLSGGGTGELFF. In DNA form, the CDR3 reads TGCGCCAGCAGGCTTAGCGGGGGAGGAACCGGGGAGCTGTTTTTT.

This clone was seen just once. This sequence joins TRBV30 and TRBJ1-2; possible D gene TRBD1, 6 bases. This CDR3 region has 14 residues. Per germline, CDR1 GTSNPN and CDR2 SVGIG (reference sequence). Trimming shortened V by 3 bases and J by 6 bases, and 17 bases separated the two germline ends. In nucleotides, the CDR3 is TGTGCCTGGAGGGGCAGGGGAAGCTTTAATGGCTACACCTTC. This translates into CAWRGRGSFNGYTF.

The count of this clone is one. This chain joins TRBV7-9 and TRBJ1-2; no reliable D call. The V gene's germline CDR1 is SEHNR and CDR2 FQNEAQ (reference sequence). The V and J ends lost 0 bases and 8 bases respectively, with 10 bases between them. The CDR3 extends over 13 amino acids. CDR3 protein: CASSLARGAGYTF. CDR3 in DNA: TGTGCCAGCAGCTTAGCAAGAGGAGCGGGCTACACCTTC.

This sequence joins TRBV9 and TRBJ1-3, with 7 bases that match TRBD1. V shed 0 bases and J 7 bases; nucleotides not matched to a gene: 10. This CDR3 is 16 amino acids long. CDR1 and CDR2 (germline): SGDLS, YYNGEE. As DNA, the CDR3 is TGTGCCAGCAGCGTAGTATACAGGGGTCGTGAGAACACCATATATTTT. Translating gives CASSVVYRGRENTIYF.

The CDR3 sequence is CASSLSGFSYNEQFF. The CDR3 coding sequence is TGTGCCAGCTCACTTTCAGGGTTTTCCTACAATGAGCAGTTCTTC. The chain combines TRBV18 with TRBJ2-1; a possible D gene is TRBD1 (5 bases). From germline, CDR1 is KGHSH and CDR2 LQKENI. The CDR3 extends over 15 amino acids. The ends were cut back, 4 bases at V and 1 base at J, with 11 bases in the middle.

This chain uses TRBV7-2 with TRBJ2-2, with 8 bases identical to TRBD1. CDR3 length: 16 amino acids. Germline CDR1 reads SGHTA; CDR2 reads FQGNSA. V lost 6 bases and J lost 2; bases outside the gene matches: 8. The CDR3 loop is CASRANRGANTGELFF. The CDR3, as DNA: TGTGCCAGCAGGGCTAACAGGGGGGCTAACACCGGGGAGCTGTTTTTT.

The chain links TRBV29-1 to TRBJ1-1; 9 bases fit TRBD1. From germline, CDR1 is SQVTM and CDR2 ANQGSEA. There are 13 residues in the CDR3. V lost 6 bases, J lost 5 bases, and 7 bases stayed unmatched. The CDR3 bases are TGCAGCGTGATGACAGGGGGGAGTACTGAAGCTTTCTTT. Translation gives CSVMTGGSTEAFF.

This clone has only a few counts. J is TRBJ1-1 and V is TRBV11-2; D uncertain. The CDR3 covers 15 residues. Germline lookup yields CDR1 SGHAT and CDR2 FQNNGV. Trimming removed 5 bases at V and 2 bases at J, with 15 bases between. In DNA, the CDR3 is TGTGCCAGCAGCCCGTTGTCCCGGGTTAACACTGAAGCTTTCTTT. Protein sequence: CASSPLSRVNTEAFF.

This clone appeared a few times. The rearrangement uses TRBV7-7 and TRBJ2-1; 9 bases match TRBD2. Germline V gene lookup returns CDR1 SSHAT and CDR2 FNYEAQ (reference sequence). The ends lost 5 bases at V and 9 bases at J; junction bases unmatched: 8. CDR3 size: 14 residues. CDR3 loop: CASSGSAGGTEQFF. The CDR3 region has the DNA TGTGCCAGCAGCGGCTCGGCGGGGGGGACTGAGCAGTTCTTC.

V gene TRBV5-1 combines with J gene TRBJ2-5; 7 bases are shared with TRBD2. V shed 6 bases, J shed 5 bases, and the junction held 16 bases outside the gene matches. Per germline, CDR1 SGHRS and CDR2 YFSETQ. This CDR3 contains 16 residues. CDR3 in amino acids: CASMNVAGEGWETQYF. The CDR3 coding sequence is TGCGCCAGCATGAACGTGGCGGGAGAAGGGTGGGAGACCCAGTACTTC.

The chain joins TRBV28 to TRBJ1-5, with no clear D. V lost 6 bases and J lost 7, with 13 bases in between. The CDR3 is 13 amino acids. Germline CDR1 MDHEN, CDR2 SYDVKM. The DNA of the CDR3 is TGTGCCAGCAGCCCTGTCCCCTTACAGCCCCAGCATTTT. Its translation: CASSPVPLQPQHF.

The V and J genes are TRBV5-1 and TRBJ2-7; 10 bases match TRBD2. The ends lost 4 bases at V and 2 bases at J; junction bases unmatched: 3. The CDR3 has 14 residues. Germline V gene sequence: CDR1 SGHRS, CDR2 YFSETQ. In DNA form, the CDR3 reads TGCGCCAGCAGCCGCGGGACTAGCGCCTACGAGCAGTACTTC. This sequence encodes CASSRGTSAYEQYF.

The V gene is TRBV7-8, the J gene TRBJ1-2; 7 bases are shared with TRBD1. The V and J ends lost 5 bases and 0 bases, in that order; junction bases with no gene match: 9. The CDR3 runs 16 residues. Germline CDR1 and CDR2: SGHVS and FQNEAQ. CDR3 nucleotides: TGTGCCAGCAGCCGAGGACAGGTTAGATCTAACTATGGCTACACCTTC. It codes for CASSRGQVRSNYGYTF.

The chain recombines TRBV5-1 with TRBJ2-2, with a weak D call TRBD1 (6 bases). Germline V gives CDR1 SGHRS, CDR2 YFSETQ. Trimming removed 4 bases from V and 7 bases from J, with 17 bases in between. CDR3 size: 15 residues. This chain's CDR3 is CASSLRTEGSGELFF. The DNA of the CDR3 is TGCGCCAGCAGCCTTAGGACAGAAGGAAGCGGGGAGCTGTTTTTT.

V and J are TRBV6-5 and TRBJ2-7; maybe TRBD2 (7 bases). V lost 7 bases, J lost 6 bases, and 13 bases lay in between. The length of the CDR3 is 12 residues. CDR1 is MNHEY, CDR2 SVGAGI, per germline. CDR3 in amino acids: CASNEGGLEQYF. In DNA form, the CDR3 reads TGTGCCAGCAACGAGGGGGGGCTCGAGCAGTACTTC.

The V gene is TRBV28, the J gene TRBJ2-2, with TRBD1 matching 8 bases. Germline V lookup: CDR1 MDHEN, CDR2 SYDVKM. V shed 6 bases, J shed 0 bases, and the junction held 6 bases outside the gene matches. The CDR3 extends over 16 amino acids. The CDR3 region is CASSPGGRANTGELFF. The CDR3 DNA follows: TGTGCCAGCAGCCCAGGGGGCCGGGCGAACACCGGGGAGCTGTTTTTT.

As concerns this clone: The junction shows a germline mismatch at one end, possibly a read error. The genes are TRBV7-2 and TRBJ2-5; TRBD2 matches at 11 bases. CDR1 SGHTA and CDR2 FQGNSA come from the germline V gene. This CDR3 has 15 amino acids. CDR3 amino acids: CASSLAVVAGGLNHF. Here the CDR3 DNA reads TGTGCCAGCAGCTTAGCCGTGGTAGCGGGAGGGCTTAACCACTTC.

V usage is TRBV25-1 and J usage is TRBJ1-3, with D possibly TRBD1 on 6 matching bases. Trimming removed 3 bases at V and 4 bases at J, with 13 bases between. Germline CDR1 MGHDK, CDR2 SYGVNS. This CDR3 is 15 amino acids long. The CDR3 DNA is TGTGCCAGCAGTGATAGCAGGGGAACAGGAAACACCATATATTTT. It translates to CASSDSRGTGNTIYF.

The chain couples TRBV2 to TRBJ2-7; the match to TRBD2 covers 7 bases. The CDR3 totals 16 residues. CDR1 and CDR2 (germline): SNHLY, FYNNEI. Trimming removed 4 bases from V and 2 bases from J; junction bases left unmatched: 11. Here the CDR3 DNA reads TGTGCCAGCAGTGGATTTGTGAAGCGGGGAACCTACGAGCAGTACTTC. Translating it yields CASSGFVKRGTYEQYF.

This chain connects TRBV2 to TRBJ2-1; 8 nucleotides match TRBD2. Germline CDR1 is SNHLY and CDR2 is FYNNEI. Trimming removed 7 bases from V and 7 bases from J; junction bases left unmatched: 6. The CDR3 consists of 13 residues. CDR3 coding DNA: TGTGCCAGCACTCCGGGAGGGTTTAATGAGCAGTTCTTC. Protein product: CASTPGGFNEQFF.